This T cell receptor beta chain was observed in a study of early T cells in non-severe SARS-CoV-2 infection. The CDR3 totals 13 residues. Trimming removed 6 bases from V and 8 bases from J; junction bases left unmatched: 6. TCRdb reanalysed the 5' RACE reads using MiXCR and keeps one entry per CDR3 protein. The sample has about 80,000 distinct CDR3 sequences, about 11% seen once; the top ten hold 4.7%. This clonotype was detected ten times or more. This clonotype was sampled from an adult who was a healthcare worker with PCR-confirmed SARS-CoV-2 infection or an uninfected control (not recorded which). Sequencing was performed on whole blood. This rearrangement joins TRBV12-3 or TRBV12-4 to TRBJ1-2; 10 nucleotides agree with TRBD1. CDR3 sequence (DNA): TGTGCCAGCAGACCGGGGACAGGGGACGGCTACACCTTC. Translation gives CASRPGTGDGYTF.